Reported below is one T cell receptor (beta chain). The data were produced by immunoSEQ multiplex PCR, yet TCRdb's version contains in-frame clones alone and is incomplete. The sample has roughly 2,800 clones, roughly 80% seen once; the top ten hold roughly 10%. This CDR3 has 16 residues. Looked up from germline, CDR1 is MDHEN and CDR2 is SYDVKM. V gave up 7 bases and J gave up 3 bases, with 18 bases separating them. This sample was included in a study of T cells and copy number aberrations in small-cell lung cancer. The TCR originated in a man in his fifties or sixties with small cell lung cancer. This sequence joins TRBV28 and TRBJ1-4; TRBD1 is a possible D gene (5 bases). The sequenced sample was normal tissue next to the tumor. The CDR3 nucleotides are TGTGCCAGCACCCAGGGTGCTATAAACTCTAATGAAAAACTGTTTTTT. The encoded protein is CASTQGAINSNEKLFF.